This record looks at one T cell receptor (beta chain) sequence and its context. Its antigen is undetermined. Method: immunoSEQ multiplex PCR; TCRdb's copy keeps in-frame clones and lacks some. Among roughly 66,000 clones listed, roughly 92% were seen once. This entry is derived from a study of Tregs in tolerant kidney transplant recipients. Thawed PBMCs were FACS-sorted into unstimulated CD4+CD25+CD127- regulatory T cells, CD4+CD25- non-regulatory cells, CD4 and CD8 cells. CDR3 size: 12 residues. V was shortened by 7 bases and J by 4 bases, with 11 bases between the two germline ends. CDR1 and CDR2 (germline): SQVTM, ANQGSEA. Whole-study results and caveats: Changing PCR primers prevented nucleotide comparison between some patients' samples. Biological reproducibility was not directly addressed, but technical replication error appeared minimal. Expanding Tregs on activated donor B cells appeared to best identify donor-specific TCRbeta clones.

The chain employs TRBV29-1 and TRBJ1-3; maybe TRBD1 (6 bases). Sequencing used CD8+ T cells from blood, obtained before the transplant. The source of this sequence is a human donor who received a combined kidney and bone marrow transplant. The CDR3: CSAAGVGNTIYF. The CDR3 region has the DNA TGCAGCGCCGCAGGGGTAGGAAACACCATATATTTT.